Presented here are 24 T cell receptor beta chains from one specimen sequenced in a study of T cell responses to AZD1222 COVID-19 vaccine. Only in-frame clones appear in the TCRdb table, and some are missing; sequencing was by immunoSEQ multiplex PCR. The sample contains around 150,000 clones, roughly 90% of which appear only once. This sample comprised peripheral blood, obtained 28 days after the second AZD1222 dose. The receptors derive from an adult who received the AZD1222 COVID-19 vaccine.

This rearrangement joins TRBV5-1 to TRBJ1-4; D ambiguous. Germline lookup yields CDR1 SGHRS and CDR2 YFSETQ. V lost 0 bases, J lost 3 bases, and 9 bases lay in between. The CDR3 has 15 residues. CDR3 loop: CASSLGQIPNEKLFF. The CDR3 DNA reads TGCGCCAGCAGCTTGGGACAAATCCCTAATGAAAAACTGTTTTTT.

The chain couples TRBV19 to TRBJ1-2, with D possibly matching TRBD1 (5 bases). The CDR3 has 15 amino acids. The V end was cut by 5 bases, the J end by 2 bases, with 15 bases between. CDR1 LNHDA and CDR2 SQIVND come from the germline V gene (reference sequence). The CDR3 DNA follows: TGTGCCAGTAGTGGACAAGTGACGGGAAACTATGGCTACACCTTC. Its translation: CASSGQVTGNYGYTF.

CDR3 sequence: CASSYSILGVDTQYF. The DNA of the CDR3 is TGTGCCAGCAGTTACTCGATTTTGGGGGTCGATACGCAGTATTTT. The chain employs TRBV6-5 and TRBJ2-3; D possibly uses TRBD1 or TRBD2 (5 bases each). The germline V gene has CDR1 MNHEY and CDR2 SVGAGI. The V and J ends lost 0 bases and 6 bases respectively, with 13 bases between them. The CDR3 loop spans 15 amino acids.

V gene TRBV28 combines with J gene TRBJ1-2; the D gene is possibly TRBD1 (5 bases). CDR1 and CDR2 (germline): MDHEN, SYDVKM. V gave up 1 base and J gave up 3 bases, with 9 bases separating them. This CDR3 has 14 amino acids. CDR3 sequence reads: CASSLSLTDYGYTF. CDR3 nucleotide sequence: TGTGCCAGCAGTTTATCCTTGACAGACTATGGCTACACCTTC.

The V and J genes are TRBV4-1 and TRBJ1-4; the D is unclear. The CDR3 has 15 residues. The germline V gene encodes CDR1 MGHRA and CDR2 YSYEKL. Trimming shortened V by 6 bases and J by 2 bases, and 13 bases separated the two germline ends. The CDR3 reads CASRLRVATNEKLFF. In nucleotides, the CDR3 is TGCGCCAGCAGGTTGAGGGTCGCCACTAATGAAAAACTGTTTTTT.

In nucleotides, the CDR3 is TGTGCCAGCACCCCGGGACAGGGGTATAATTCACCCCTCCACTTT. Its translation: CASTPGQGYNSPLHF. The rearrangement uses TRBV2 and TRBJ1-6; 10 bases align to TRBD1. Germline V gene lookup returns CDR1 SNHLY and CDR2 FYNNEI. This CDR3 region has 15 residues. V shed 7 bases, J shed 4 bases, and the junction held 4 bases outside the gene matches.

The chain is built from TRBV10-3 and TRBJ2-7, with TRBD2 as a possible D gene (6 bases). V gave up 5 bases and J gave up 0 bases, with 14 bases separating them. CDR1 and CDR2 from the germline V gene are ENHRY and SYGVKD. The CDR3 is 15 residues long. CDR3 sequence reads: CAISRLEGNSYEQYF. In DNA, the CDR3 is TGTGCCATCAGTAGACTAGAGGGGAACTCCTACGAGCAGTACTTC.

This sequence joins TRBV29-1 and TRBJ1-3; tentative D call: TRBD1 (5 bases). Germline V gene lookup returns CDR1 SQVTM and CDR2 ANQGSEA. The CDR3 length is 14 residues. The V and J ends lost 6 bases and 0 bases respectively, with 12 bases between them. This CDR3 reads CSVRDRGSGNTIYF. The CDR3 DNA sequence: TGCAGCGTGCGGGATAGGGGCTCTGGAAACACCATATATTTT.

This clone has a single count. The rearrangement joins TRBV5-3 to TRBJ1-2; a weak D match, TRBD1 (5 bases). TRBV5-3 is noted as an ORF with a role that remains uncertain. V lost 4 bases to trimming and J lost 6 bases, with 22 bases between them. CDR3 length: 16 amino acids. CDR3 bases: TGTGCCAGAAGCGTTCGACAGTTTCGGGCGAGGAATGGCTACACCTTC. Its translation: CARSVRQFRARNGYTF.

This chain joins TRBV18 and TRBJ1-2; D might be TRBD1 (5 bases). The V gene's germline CDR1 is KGHSH and CDR2 LQKENI. The length of the CDR3 is 15 residues. The ends were cut back, 3 bases at V and 6 bases at J, with 17 bases in the middle. The CDR3 region has the DNA TGTGCCAGCTCACCGCAGGGAGGGCCAGGGAATGGCTACACCTTC. Residues: CASSPQGGPGNGYTF.

The CDR3 protein is CASSYLGQATVNTEAFF. The CDR3 DNA follows: TGCGCCAGCAGCTATCTAGGACAGGCTACAGTGAACACTGAAGCTTTCTTT. The J gene is TRBJ1-1, the V gene TRBV5-1; 7 bases match TRBD1. The CDR3 is made up of 17 amino acids. CDR1 and CDR2 (germline): SGHRS, YFSETQ. With 3 bases clipped from V and 0 bases from J, the junction kept 11 bases outside the gene matches.

V usage is TRBV9 and J usage is TRBJ1-2; D is perhaps TRBD1 (5 bases). Trimming left V 4 bases short and J 2 bases short, with 24 bases between. Germline V gene data show CDR1 as SGDLS and CDR2 as YYNGEE. The CDR3 runs to 18 residues. CDR3 in amino acids: CASSLNNLPGLTNYGYTF. CDR3 bases: TGTGCCAGCAGCCTCAATAATCTCCCGGGACTGACGAACTATGGCTACACCTTC.

The V call is TRBV6-2 or TRBV6-3, the J call TRBJ2-7; D might be TRBD2 (7 bases). Trimming removed 5 bases at V and 0 bases at J, with 20 bases between. The length of the CDR3 is 17 residues. Germline V lookup: CDR1 MNHEY, CDR2 SVGEGT. In nucleotides, the CDR3 is TGTGCCAGCAGTCCCCTCCTGGGGCGGGGGCCCTCCTACGAGCAGTACTTC. Translating gives CASSPLLGRGPSYEQYF.

As to this clone: Other DNA sequences in the same sample also yield this CDR3. CDR3 protein: CSVSPGQGNTIYF. In DNA form, the CDR3 reads TGCAGCGTCTCCCCCGGACAGGGAAACACCATATATTTT. The genes are TRBV29-1 and TRBJ1-3; tentatively, D is TRBD1 (6 bases). Trimming took off 6 bases at V and 4 bases at J, with 13 bases between the two ends. The germline V gene has CDR1 SQVTM and CDR2 ANQGSEA. CDR3 length: 13 residues. Based on the CDR3 plus reference TRBV29-1 and TRBJ1-3, the full variable domain is SAVISQKPSRDICQRGTSLTIQCQVDSQVTMMFWYRQQPGQSLTLIATANQGSEATYESGFVIDKFPISRPNLTFSTLTVSNMSPEDSSIYLCSVSPGQGNTIYFGEGSWLTVV.

This clone was recorded a few times. This rearrangement joins TRBV2 to TRBJ1-4; no reliable D call. Per germline, CDR1 SNHLY and CDR2 FYNNEI. V was pared by 6 bases and J by 12 bases, with 17 bases between. The CDR3 runs 13 residues. The CDR3 DNA follows: TGTGCCAGCAGGGCGGACCGGCAGCGAGAACTGTTTTTT. The encoded protein is CASRADRQRELFF.

The chain recombines TRBV6-5 with TRBJ2-7, with TRBD2 matching 9 bases. Germline values: CDR1 MNHEY, CDR2 SVGAGI. The CDR3 is 12 amino acids. Trimming at V came to 8 bases and at J to 4 bases, leaving 3 bases not matched to a gene. In DNA, the CDR3 is TGTGCCAGCCGGCGGGGGGGGTACGAGCAGTACTTC. Its translation: CASRRGGYEQYF.

The chain carries TRBV29-1 and TRBJ2-5; D uncertain. Germline V lookup: CDR1 SQVTM, CDR2 ANQGSEA. The CDR3 extends over 12 amino acids. Trimming removed 6 bases at V and 2 bases at J, with 10 bases between. The CDR3 sequence: CSVAGWQETQYF. DNA for the CDR3: TGCAGCGTCGCCGGTTGGCAAGAGACCCAGTACTTC.

This chain's CDR3 is CATSDFGAGQGGTDTQYF. The CDR3 nucleotides are TGTGCCACCAGTGATTTTGGTGCGGGACAGGGGGGCACAGATACGCAGTATTTT. The chain couples TRBV24-1 to TRBJ2-3, with 11 nucleotides matching TRBD1. CDR1 and CDR2 from the germline V gene are KGHDR and SFDVKD. The CDR3 sequence is 18 residues long. V dropped 1 base and J dropped 1; count of bases not matched to a gene: 6.

V usage is TRBV9 and J usage is TRBJ1-2, with no clear D. Trimming took 0 bases from V and 1 from J, leaving 7 bases between them. Germline V gives CDR1 SGDLS, CDR2 YYNGEE. This CDR3 is built from 14 residues. CDR3 region: CASSVAEINYGYTF. The CDR3 bases are TGTGCCAGCAGCGTAGCAGAGATTAACTATGGCTACACCTTC.

A few counts support this clone. The rearrangement uses TRBV7-2 and TRBJ2-3; 10 nucleotides align to TRBD1. The CDR3 covers 15 residues. Germline V gene lookup returns CDR1 SGHTA and CDR2 FQGNSA. With 5 bases clipped from V and 3 bases from J, the junction kept 5 bases outside the gene matches. The CDR3 protein is CASSPWGQGTDTQYF. The CDR3 bases are TGTGCCAGCAGCCCCTGGGGACAGGGGACAGATACGCAGTATTTT.

This rearrangement joins TRBV27 to TRBJ1-1, with D possibly TRBD1 on 6 matching bases. The V and J ends lost 5 bases and 0 bases respectively, with 22 bases between them. Per the germline V gene, CDR1 is MNHEY and CDR2 is SMNVEV (reference sequence). CDR3 length equals 18 residues. The CDR3 region has the DNA TGTGCCAGCAGTCCAGCGGTCCCAGGGGATCTCATGAACACTGAAGCTTTCTTT. Translated, it gives CASSPAVPGDLMNTEAFF.

The genes are TRBV4-1 and TRBJ2-3; 10 nucleotides align to TRBD2. V shed 1 base and J 2 bases; nucleotides not matched to a gene: 6. Germline-derived CDR1 and CDR2 are MGHRA and YSYEKL. The CDR3 runs 17 residues. The DNA for the CDR3 is TGCGCCAGCAGCCAAGTGCTAGCGGGGGAGAACACAGATACGCAGTATTTT. Amino acids: CASSQVLAGENTDTQYF.

The rearrangement joins TRBV7-2 to TRBJ2-7; unclear D gene. V shed 5 bases and J shed 0 bases, with 14 bases lying between them. CDR1 and CDR2 from the germline V gene are SGHTA and FQGNSA. The CDR3 has 15 residues. CDR3 sequence (DNA): TGTGCCAGCAGCACCTCCCCGTCTAGCTCCTACGAGCAGTACTTC. Protein: CASSTSPSSSYEQYF.

The sample holds one count of this clone. This chain links TRBV6-2 or TRBV6-3 with TRBJ2-1, with D maybe TRBD2 (6 bases). Germline-derived CDR1 and CDR2 are MNHEY and SVGEGT. The CDR3 covers 13 residues. Trimming removed 4 bases at V and 10 bases at J, with 14 bases between. In DNA, the CDR3 is TGTGCCAGCAGTTTCCTCGGGGGATACGAGCAGTTCTTC. It codes for CASSFLGGYEQFF.